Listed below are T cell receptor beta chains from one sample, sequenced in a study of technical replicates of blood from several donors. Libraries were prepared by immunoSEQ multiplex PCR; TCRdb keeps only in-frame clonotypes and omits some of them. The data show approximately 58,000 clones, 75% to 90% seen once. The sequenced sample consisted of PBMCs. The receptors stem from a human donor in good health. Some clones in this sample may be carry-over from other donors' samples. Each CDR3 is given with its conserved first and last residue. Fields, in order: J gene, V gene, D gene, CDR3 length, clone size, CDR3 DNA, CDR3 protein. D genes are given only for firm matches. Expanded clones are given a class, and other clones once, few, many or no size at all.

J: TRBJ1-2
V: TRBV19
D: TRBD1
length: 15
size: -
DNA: TGTGCCAGTAGTACCGGGACAGGGGCAACCTATGGCTACACCTTC
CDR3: CASSTGTGATYGYTF

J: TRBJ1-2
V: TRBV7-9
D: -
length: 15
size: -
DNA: TGTGCCAGCAGCTTAGGGGGTACAGGGAACTATGGCTACACCTTC
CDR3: CASSLGGTGNYGYTF

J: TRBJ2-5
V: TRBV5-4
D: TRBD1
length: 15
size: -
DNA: TGTGCCAGCAGCTTGGCAAGGGGACAGCGGAAGACCCAGTACTTC
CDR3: CASSLARGQRKTQYF

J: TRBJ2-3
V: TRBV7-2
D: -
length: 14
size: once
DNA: TGTGCCAGCAGCTTCACCCGACTCTCAGATACGCAGTATTTT
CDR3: CASSFTRLSDTQYF

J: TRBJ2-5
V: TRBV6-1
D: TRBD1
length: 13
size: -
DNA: TGTGCCAGCAGTGATATAGGGGGCGGGACCCAGTACTTC
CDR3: CASSDIGGGTQYF

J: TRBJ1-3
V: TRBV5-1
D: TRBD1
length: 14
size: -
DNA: TGCGCCAGCAGCCCTGGGACAGGGGAGAACACCATATATTTT
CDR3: CASSPGTGENTIYF

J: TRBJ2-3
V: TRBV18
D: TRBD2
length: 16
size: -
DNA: TGTGCCAGCTCACCTCTAGCGGGAGGGAGAGCAGATACGCAGTATTTT
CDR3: CASSPLAGGRADTQYF

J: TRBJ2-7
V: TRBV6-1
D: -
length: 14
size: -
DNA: TGTGCCAGCATCCAGGGAACGACGGGTTACGAGCAGTACTTC
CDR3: CASIQGTTGYEQYF

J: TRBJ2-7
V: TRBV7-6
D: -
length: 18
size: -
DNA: TGTGCCAGCAGCTTAGGTTCTTCAAGGGGGACCGTCGCCTACGAGCAGTACTTC
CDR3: CASSLGSSRGTVAYEQYF

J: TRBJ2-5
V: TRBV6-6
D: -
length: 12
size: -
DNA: TGTGCCAGCACGGACTACCAAGAGACCCAGTACTTC
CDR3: CASTDYQETQYF

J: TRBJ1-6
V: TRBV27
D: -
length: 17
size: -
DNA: TGTGCCAGCAGCCGAGGGTCGGGGGGGCTCCATAATTCACCCCTCCACTTT
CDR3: CASSRGSGGLHNSPLHF

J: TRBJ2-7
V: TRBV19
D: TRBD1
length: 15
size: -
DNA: TGTGCCAGTAGAGATGGACAGGGCGGTATCGACGAGCAGTACTTC
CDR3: CASRDGQGGIDEQYF

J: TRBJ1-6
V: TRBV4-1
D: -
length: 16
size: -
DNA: TGCGCCAGCAGCCAAGGTAGACGGACTCATAATTCACCCCTCCACTTT
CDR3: CASSQGRRTHNSPLHF